Included here is one TCR beta chain sequence, with context. Its specificity is unknown. Here immunoSEQ multiplex PCR was the method, and the copy in TCRdb shows in-frame clones only, minus some. The data contain approximately 2,300,000 clones, 85% to 95% of them singletons. The source of the sample is a study of shared clonotypes between healthy human individuals. Whole-study findings and limits: When naive CD4 clonotypes were compared across a few donors, about 4.8% were shared. Clonotypes shared by all four donors outscored non-shared clonotypes in generation probability.

The V gene end was trimmed by 4 bases and the J gene end by 2 bases; junction bases not matched to a gene: 1. The CDR3 consists of 15 residues. Germline V gives CDR1 SGHVS, CDR2 FQNEAQ. V gene TRBV7-8 combines with J gene TRBJ2-5; 13 positions agree with TRBD2. This receptor was identified in a man aged 18 to 29 in good health. Some clones in this sample may be carry-over from other donors' samples. The specimen was naive CD4+ T cells from PBMCs. Subset: CD45RA+ positively selected. The CDR3 here is CASSWGLAGQETQYF. CDR3 sequence (DNA): TGTGCCAGCAGCTGGGGACTAGCGGGGCAAGAGACCCAGTACTTC. Together with reference TRBV7-8 and TRBJ2-5, the CDR3 gives the full variable domain: GAGVSQSPRYKVAKRGQDVALRCDPISGHVSLFWYQQALGQGPEFLTYFQNEAQLDKSGLPSDRFFAERPEGSVSTLKIQRTQQEDSAVYLCASSWGLAGQETQYFGPGTRLLVL.